This T cell receptor (beta chain) was found in a study of cytomegalovirus exposure and HLA in healthy donors. The PCR was carried out with 60 Vbeta primers and 13 Jbeta primers. Libraries were prepared by immunoSEQ multiplex PCR; TCRdb keeps only in-frame clonotypes and omits some of them. Found here are more than 150,000 clones, about three quarters of them singletons; the top ten hold 1.4% to 1.5%. V lost 3 bases and J lost 5; bases outside the gene matches: 7. The CDR3 totals 15 residues. Per germline, CDR1 ENHRY and CDR2 SYGVKD. This clone was recorded a few times. This chain joins TRBV10-3 and TRBJ2-5; 9 nucleotides align to TRBD2. The sequenced material came from PBMCs. The sequence was obtained from a young man in good health and CMV-seronegative. The DNA for the CDR3 is TGTGCCATCAGTGAAGGAGCGGGGGGCATGGAGACCCAGTACTTC. Encoded protein: CAISEGAGGMETQYF.